The 24 T cell receptor beta chains reported below all come from one sample, sequenced in a study of T cells in Graves' hyperthyroidism and ophthalmopathy. TCR beta CDR3 sequences were amplified from RNA transcripts. TCR CDR3 underwent first-round RT-PCR with the HTBI primer set. MiXCR, run by TCRdb on the multiplex PCR reads, gives a single entry per CDR3 protein. Of 380,000 or so distinct CDR3 sequences listed, about 18% are singletons. Sequencing was done on a sample of blood. The receptors shown here come from a woman aged 18-29 years with Graves' hyperthyroidism.

As to this clonotype: A junction end diverges from the germline sequence, so it may reflect a read error. The chain couples TRBV5-1 to TRBJ2-7; D is perhaps TRBD1 or TRBD2 (5 bases each). Per the germline V gene, CDR1 is SGHRS and CDR2 is YFSETQ. CDR3 length: 11 residues. The CDR3 loop reads CASSTDYERYF. In nucleotides, the CDR3 is TGCGCCAGCTCGACAGACTACGAGCGGTACTTC.

This clonotype was seen many times. The chain joins TRBV5-1 to TRBJ2-7; no firm D call. Trimming took 0 bases from V and 4 from J, leaving 8 bases between them. The CDR3 loop spans 13 amino acids. CDR1 and CDR2 from the germline V gene are SGHRS and YFSETQ. The CDR3: CASSLAHEYEQYF. The CDR3 DNA follows: TGCGCCAGCAGCTTGGCCCACGAATACGAGCAGTACTTC.

This clonotype was counted many times. This chain links TRBV12-3 or TRBV12-4 with TRBJ1-1; weak D call: TRBD1 (6 bases). The CDR3 extends over 13 amino acids. V was shortened by 3 bases and J by 6 bases, with 11 bases between the two germline ends. CDR3 in amino acids: CASSLVAGAEAFF. CDR3 sequence (DNA): TGTGCCAGCAGTTTGGTAGCAGGGGCTGAAGCTTTCTTT.

This clonotype came up many times. This chain links TRBV2 with TRBJ2-2, with 8 bases fitting TRBD2. Germline V lookup: CDR1 SNHLY, CDR2 FYNNEI. Trimming took 1 base from V and 3 from J; bases not matched to a gene: 1. CDR3 size: 15 residues. This chain's CDR3 is CASSEGRGDTGELFF. The CDR3 DNA is TGTGCCAGCAGTGAAGGGCGGGGGGACACCGGGGAGCTGTTTTTT.

This clonotype was detected a few times. The V call is TRBV18, the J call TRBJ1-3; no definite D call. Germline CDR1 reads KGHSH; CDR2 reads LQKENI. The V end was cut by 0 bases, the J end by 3 bases, with 9 bases between. The CDR3 length is 15 residues. The CDR3 sequence is CASSPPLGVGNTIYF. CDR3 DNA sequence: TGTGCCAGCTCACCACCGCTCGGGGTTGGAAACACCATATATTTT.

The chain links TRBV6-2 or TRBV6-3 to TRBJ2-5; D uncertain. This CDR3 contains 13 residues. V lost 5 bases to trimming and J lost 7 bases, with 14 bases between them. Germline lookup yields CDR1 MNHEY and CDR2 SVGEGT. CDR3 sequence reads: CASSLGPMVTQYF. CDR3 nucleotides: TGTGCCAGCAGTCTCGGCCCGATGGTGACCCAGTACTTC.

This clonotype was seen many times. The rearrangement links TRBV20-1 to TRBJ2-5; D perhaps matches TRBD1 (5 bases). Germline V lookup: CDR1 DFQATT, CDR2 SNEGSKA (reference sequence). The CDR3 is made up of 13 amino acids. V shed 3 bases and J shed 4 bases, with 12 bases lying between them. CDR3 coding DNA: TGCAGTGCTAGTCAGGGAAGGGGAGAGACCCAGTACTTC. Its protein product is CSASQGRGETQYF.

This clonotype was recorded at least ten times. CDR3 nucleotide sequence: TGTGCCAGCAGCCACTGGACAGGGGACTATGGCTACACCTTC. It encodes CASSHWTGDYGYTF. The V call is TRBV4-2, the J call TRBJ1-2; 9 nucleotides line up with TRBD1. CDR1 is LGHNA, CDR2 YNFKEQ, per germline. This CDR3 has 14 amino acids. Trimming cost V 3 bases and J 3 bases; bases outside gene matches: 2.

This clonotype came up many times. V is TRBV15 and J is TRBJ2-5, with TRBD2 matching 10 bases. Looked up from germline, CDR1 is LNHNV and CDR2 is YYDKDF (reference sequence). This CDR3 is 14 amino acids long. J lost 6 bases, V lost 2 bases, and 3 bases had no gene match. The CDR3 is CATSRTSGVQTQYF. In DNA form, the CDR3 reads TGTGCCACCAGCAGAACTAGCGGGGTTCAGACCCAGTACTTC.

In regard to this clonotype: Its ends do not fully match the called genes, so a read error is possible. V gene TRBV12-3 or TRBV12-4 combines with J gene TRBJ1-2, with D maybe TRBD1 (6 bases). There are 16 residues in the CDR3. The CDR3 protein is CASSLGWGRLNYGYTF. The CDR3 DNA reads as TGTGCCAGCAGCTTAGGGTGGGGGCGCCTTAACTATGGCTACACCTTC.

At least ten counts were recorded for this clonotype. The chain joins TRBV15 to TRBJ1-1, with D uncertain. This CDR3 has 16 amino acids. Between the trimmed V and J ends, which lost 0 bases and 5 bases, there was a span of 16 bases. Per germline, CDR1 LNHNV and CDR2 YYDKDF (reference sequence). The CDR3 here is CATSRDRPRSGTEAFF. CDR3 nucleotides: TGTGCCACCAGCAGAGATCGCCCGAGAAGTGGGACTGAAGCTTTCTTT.

In its sample, this clonotype was seen many times. The V call is TRBV2, the J call TRBJ2-5; no definite D call. In germline, CDR1 is SNHLY, CDR2 FYNNEI. This CDR3 has 11 residues. Trimming took off 9 bases at V and 4 bases at J, with 9 bases between the two ends. The CDR3 spells CASRRLETQYF. The DNA for the CDR3 is TGTGCCAGTCGGCGCCTAGAGACCCAGTACTTC.

This clonotype was seen ten or more times. The chain is built from TRBV7-9 and TRBJ1-1; D gene unclear. CDR1 is SEHNR and CDR2 is FQNEAQ in the germline V gene (reference sequence). Trimming left V 0 bases short and J 10 bases short, with 15 bases between. The CDR3 contains 14 residues. The CDR3 nucleotides are TGTGCCAGCAGCTTAGCGTCGGCAGCTTCCGTAGCTTTCTTT. Protein sequence: CASSLASAASVAFF.

In its sample, this clonotype was seen many times. This chain connects TRBV6-1 to TRBJ1-1; D not certain. Trimming stripped 6 bases from V and 1 base from J, with 12 bases between. The germline gives CDR1 MNHNS, CDR2 SASEGT. The length of the CDR3 is 14 residues. The CDR3 protein is CASSPSEENTEAFF. DNA of the CDR3: TGTGCCAGCAGCCCAAGTGAAGAGAACACTGAAGCTTTCTTT.

The chain joins TRBV4-1 to TRBJ2-5, with TRBD1 matching 7 bases. This CDR3 comprises 15 residues. The junction had 6 bases not matched to a gene; V was cut back by 0 bases and J by 5 bases. Germline V gene data show CDR1 as MGHRA and CDR2 as YSYEKL. CDR3 in DNA: TGCGCCAGCAGCCAAGATCTCGGGACAGTCGAGACCCAGTACTTC. Protein: CASSQDLGTVETQYF.

Note on this clonotype: This may be a read error: a much more frequent sequence differs by one nucleotide. This sequence joins TRBV6-1 and TRBJ1-1; D is ambiguous. This CDR3 has 11 residues. Germline CDR1 is MNHNS and CDR2 is SASEGT. V dropped 8 bases and J dropped 1 base, with 5 bases sitting between them. This chain's CDR3 is CASWGNTEAFF. In DNA, the CDR3 is TGTGCCAGCTGGGGGAACACTGAAGCTTTCTTT.

This clonotype was counted at least ten times. The chain employs TRBV5-1 and TRBJ1-1, with 7 nucleotides matching TRBD1. Germline V lookup: CDR1 SGHRS, CDR2 YFSETQ. V dropped 3 bases and J dropped 6; count of bases not matched to a gene: 2. The CDR3 runs to 12 residues. CDR3 sequence reads: CASSSTGAEAFF. The CDR3 DNA is TGCGCCAGCAGCTCCACAGGGGCTGAAGCTTTCTTT.

This clonotype was seen a few times. The CDR3 DNA follows: TGTGCCAGCAGTGAAGGGACAGGGGGCAAAGAGCAGTACTTC. Protein sequence: CASSEGTGGKEQYF. The V gene is TRBV6-1, the J gene TRBJ2-7; 11 positions match TRBD1. The CDR3 is 14 amino acids. CDR1 and CDR2 (germline): MNHNS, SASEGT. After removal of 1 base from V and 7 bases from J, the junction contained 3 bases not matched to a gene.

This clonotype was detected many times. The V and J genes are TRBV15 and TRBJ1-2, with a tentative D call TRBD1 (5 bases). The CDR3 spans 17 residues. V lost 7 bases, J lost 10 bases, and 31 bases lay in between. Germline CDR1 is LNHNV and CDR2 is YYDKDF (reference sequence). The CDR3 DNA is TGTGCCACCATACGGGGGGGGACCGAGGAGGGCGTAAGTGACTACACCTTC. Amino acid sequence: CATIRGGTEEGVSDYTF.

This clonotype was counted many times. The genes are TRBV7-9 and TRBJ2-5; TRBD2 aligns across 8 bases. This CDR3 is 16 amino acids long. After removal of 6 bases from V and 4 bases from J, the junction contained 13 bases not matched to a gene. In germline, CDR1 is SEHNR, CDR2 FQNEAQ (reference sequence). The CDR3 nucleotides are TGTGCCAGCAGACGCGACCCGGGACTAGGTCTAGAGACCCAGTACTTC. This gives the protein CASRRDPGLGLETQYF.

The J gene is TRBJ1-1, the V gene TRBV6-1, with D unclear. Trimming took 5 bases from V and 1 from J, leaving 11 bases between them. Germline values: CDR1 MNHNS, CDR2 SASEGT. This CDR3 contains 14 residues. The CDR3 spells CASSLHTRNTEAFF. For the CDR3, the DNA is TGTGCCAGCAGTCTGCACACTCGGAACACTGAAGCTTTCTTT.

This clonotype was counted at least ten times. The chain uses TRBV30 and TRBJ2-7; D is undetermined. Germline CDR1 is GTSNPN and CDR2 is SVGIG (reference sequence). The CDR3 runs 11 residues. CDR3 amino acids: CALTLLYEQYF. CDR3 in DNA: TGTGCTTTGACCCTACTCTACGAGCAGTACTTC.

Ten or more counts support this clonotype. The chain joins TRBV27 to TRBJ1-1; 7 positions match TRBD1. V shed 6 bases and J 4 bases; nucleotides not matched to a gene: 8. The CDR3 spans 14 residues. Germline V gene sequence: CDR1 MNHEY, CDR2 SMNVEV (reference sequence). CDR3 bases: TGTGCCAGCAGCCTGACCAGGGGGAGCACTGAAGCTTTCTTT. Its translation is CASSLTRGSTEAFF.

The rearrangement uses TRBV5-1 and TRBJ1-1, with 7 bases lining up with TRBD1. The trim removed 0 bases at V and 3 bases at J, leaving 8 bases unmatched. CDR1 SGHRS and CDR2 YFSETQ come from the germline V gene. CDR3 length: 16 residues. The CDR3 bases are TGCGCCAGCAGCTTGGGTATCACGACAGGGTACACTGAAGCTTTCTTT. Protein sequence: CASSLGITTGYTEAFF.